This entry lists 17 T cell receptor beta chains sequenced from one sample in a study of blood T cell repertoires in COVID-19 (dated by TCRdb to the early 2020s). The protocol used for the library was the immunoSEQ multiplex PCR assay. TCRdb holds this immuneACCESS table with in-frame rearrangements only. Some clones are missing; in checked studies, unresolved V genes explain under half, and the rest has no known cause. Here the sample has approximately 260,000 clones; around 82% occur a single time. About 9.1% of the sample is held by the ten biggest clonotypes. The material sequenced was peripheral blood. These receptors all stem from a human donor in a cohort sampled during active COVID-19.

This chain joins TRBV3-1 (or the pseudogene TRBV3-2) and TRBJ2-1; 9 nucleotides line up with TRBD1. Unmatched junction bases numbered 5, after V lost 2 bases and J lost 3 bases. CDR1 and CDR2 from the germline V gene are LGHDT and YNNKEL (reference sequence). This CDR3 comprises 16 residues. The CDR3 region has the DNA TGTGCCAGCAGCCAACCGACAGGGGGTGGCTACAATGAGCAGTTCTTC. Amino acid sequence: CASSQPTGGGYNEQFF.

The V gene is TRBV4-1, the J gene TRBJ2-5; D is unclear. The CDR3 loop spans 17 amino acids. V dropped 0 bases and J dropped 0 bases, with 14 bases sitting between them. The germline V gene encodes CDR1 MGHRA and CDR2 YSYEKL. CDR3 bases: TGCGCCAGCAGCCAAGATCTGTTTGGAGCCTACCAAGAGACCCAGTACTTC. It encodes CASSQDLFGAYQETQYF.

In DNA, the CDR3 is TGTGCCAGCAGCCCTATCCCCGGGAACTCCTACAATGAGCAGTTCTTC. As protein: CASSPIPGNSYNEQFF. This rearrangement joins TRBV7-9 to TRBJ2-1; the D gene is possibly TRBD2 (5 bases). The CDR3 consists of 16 residues. V lost 5 bases and J lost 0, with 14 bases in between. Germline CDR1 is SEHNR and CDR2 is FQNEAQ (reference sequence).

The chain carries TRBV6-5 and TRBJ2-3; 7 nucleotides align to TRBD1. The CDR3 contains 15 residues. Germline loops: CDR1 MNHEY, CDR2 SVGAGI. J lost 0 bases, V lost 6 bases, and 6 bases had no gene match. For the CDR3, the DNA is TGTGCCAGCAGCGTAGACAGGGCTAGCACAGATACGCAGTATTTT. Its protein product is CASSVDRASTDTQYF.

Ten or more counts support this clone. J is TRBJ1-3 and V is TRBV13, with D perhaps matching TRBD1 (5 bases). Germline V gene lookup returns CDR1 PRHDT and CDR2 FYEKMQ (reference sequence). The length of the CDR3 is 17 residues. The germline V and J ends were trimmed by 3 bases and 0 bases, with 15 bases remaining between them. The CDR3 sequence is CASSLRGGRRSGNTIYF. The CDR3 nucleotides read TGTGCCAGCAGCTTGCGGGGGGGACGGCGCTCTGGAAACACCATATATTTT.

A few counts support this clone. V and J are TRBV11-2 and TRBJ2-7, with a possible D match to TRBD1 (6 bases). Germline V gene data show CDR1 as SGHAT and CDR2 as FQNNGV. With 5 bases removed from V and 3 bases from J, the gap between germline ends came to 14 bases. The CDR3 covers 14 residues. Here the CDR3 reads CASSKAGVGYEQYF. CDR3 bases: TGTGCCAGCAGCAAAGCAGGGGTTGGCTACGAGCAGTACTTC.

The rearrangement uses TRBV5-1 and TRBJ2-1; D may be TRBD2 (6 bases). The V and J ends lost 2 bases and 4 bases respectively, with 13 bases between them. The CDR3 loop spans 15 amino acids. Germline V lookup: CDR1 SGHRS, CDR2 YFSETQ. Here the CDR3 DNA reads TGCGCCAGCAGCTTCCCCTCGGGAGTTTACAATGAGCAGTTCTTC. This gives the protein CASSFPSGVYNEQFF.

The V gene is TRBV19, the J gene TRBJ2-1; 11 nucleotides agree with TRBD2. The CDR3 contains 18 residues. After removal of 4 bases from V and 0 bases from J, the junction contained 8 bases not matched to a gene. Per the germline V gene, CDR1 is LNHDA and CDR2 is SQIVND (reference sequence). The CDR3 region has the DNA TGTGCCAGTAGTAAGAGTATAGCGGGAGGGCTCTCCTACAATGAGCAGTTCTTC. Protein: CASSKSIAGGLSYNEQFF.

This clone turned up a few times. This chain uses TRBV6-7 with TRBJ1-2; 8 bases are a match to TRBD1. TRBV6-7 is classed as an ORF, of uncertain function. V shed 7 bases, J shed 4 bases, and the junction held 5 bases outside the gene matches. The CDR3 extends over 13 amino acids. This chain's CDR3 is CASIDRGSYGYTF. Written as DNA, the CDR3 is TGTGCCAGCATCGACAGGGGCTCCTATGGCTACACCTTC.

V and J are TRBV7-3 and TRBJ2-3; 10 positions agree with TRBD1. Unmatched junction bases numbered 7, after V lost 2 bases and J lost 5 bases. The CDR3 loop spans 16 amino acids. The germline gives CDR1 SGHTA, CDR2 FQGTGA. CDR3 sequence: CASSLQGTGARDTQYF. CDR3 nucleotides: TGTGCCAGCAGCTTACAGGGGACAGGGGCCAGAGATACGCAGTATTTT. Drawing the rest from reference TRBV7-3 and TRBJ2-3, the complete variable domain is GAGVSQTPSNKVTEKGKYVELRCDPISGHTALYWYRQSLGQGPEFLIYFQGTGAADDSGLPNDRFFAVRPEGSVSTLKIQRTERGDSAVYLCASSLQGTGARDTQYFGPGTRLTVL.

The rearrangement links TRBV5-1 to TRBJ1-1; the D is unclear. The CDR3 contains 14 residues. In germline, CDR1 is SGHRS, CDR2 YFSETQ. Between the trimmed V and J ends, which lost 5 bases and 0 bases, there was a span of 11 bases. The CDR3 loop is CASSPDSMNTEAFF. For the CDR3, the DNA is TGCGCCAGCAGTCCGGACTCCATGAACACTGAAGCTTTCTTT.

The chain couples TRBV5-1 to TRBJ2-5, with D possibly matching TRBD2 (5 bases). The CDR3 has 15 residues. V lost 0 bases and J lost 1, with 10 bases in between. Germline lookup yields CDR1 SGHRS and CDR2 YFSETQ. Written as DNA, the CDR3 is TGCGCCAGCAGCTTGGTGGCTAGCCCCCAAGAGACCCAGTACTTC. Amino acids: CASSLVASPQETQYF.

The chain couples TRBV6-5 to TRBJ2-7; 8 nucleotides align to TRBD1. CDR3 length: 15 residues. Trimming at V came to 6 bases and at J to 3 bases, leaving 10 bases not matched to a gene. Per germline, CDR1 MNHEY and CDR2 SVGAGI. CDR3 nucleotides: TGTGCCAGCAGAGTAGATCAGGGGGCGGGCTACGAGCAGTACTTC. Protein: CASRVDQGAGYEQYF.

The J gene is TRBJ1-2, the V gene TRBV18; tentatively, D is TRBD1 (6 bases). The germline V and J ends were trimmed by 3 bases and 7 bases, with 21 bases remaining between them. The CDR3 sequence is 16 residues long. The germline V gene has CDR1 KGHSH and CDR2 LQKENI. Here the CDR3 reads CASSPAGTQLGGGYTF. DNA of the CDR3: TGTGCCAGCTCACCGGCCGGGACACAACTCGGTGGTGGCTACACCTTC.

The CDR3 sequence: CSVFYGMGETQYF. CDR3 nucleotides: TGCAGCGTTTTTTACGGGATGGGAGAGACCCAGTACTTC. The chain has TRBV29-1 and TRBJ2-5, with a possible D match to TRBD2 (5 bases). The CDR3 totals 13 residues. Per germline, CDR1 SQVTM and CDR2 ANQGSEA. Between the trimmed V and J ends, which lost 5 bases and 4 bases, there was a span of 14 bases. The full variable domain, with the rest looked up from reference TRBV29-1 and TRBJ2-5, is SAVISQKPSRDICQRGTSLTIQCQVDSQVTMMFWYRQQPGQSLTLIATANQGSEATYESGFVIDKFPISRPNLTFSTLTVSNMSPEDSSIYLCSVFYGMGETQYFGPGTRLLVL.

Only one count was recorded for this clone. The chain combines TRBV6-5 with TRBJ1-2; weak D call: TRBD1 (6 bases). The CDR3 contains 14 residues. V shed 7 bases and J shed 4 bases, with 16 bases lying between them. Germline lookup yields CDR1 MNHEY and CDR2 SVGAGI. The CDR3 DNA follows: TGTGCCAGCACCTCACCGACAGGACCCTATGGCTACACCTTC. It is translated as CASTSPTGPYGYTF.

V and J are TRBV10-2 and TRBJ2-7, with TRBD2 matching over 8 bases. The junction had 1 base not matched to a gene; V was cut back by 4 bases and J by 2 bases. The CDR3 totals 13 residues. From germline, CDR1 is WSHSY and CDR2 SAAADI. The CDR3 here is CASSAGGAYEQYF. The CDR3 bases are TGCGCCAGCAGTGCGGGAGGGGCCTACGAGCAGTACTTC.